This is a list of T cell receptor beta chains from one sample in a study of T cells in Graves' hyperthyroidism and ophthalmopathy. TCRdb reprocessed the multiplex PCR reads with MiXCR, giving one entry per CDR3 protein. The data contain 200,000 to 250,000 distinct CDR3 sequences, about a sixth of them seen just once; the ten biggest clones take up under 65%. Material for sequencing was blood. All receptors derive from a man aged 50-60 years with Graves' hyperthyroidism. Both conserved end residues are part of each CDR3. A D gene is named only where the DNA matches it firmly. Where a row states a size, it is once, few, many or the class of an expanded clone; other rows omit it.

D: .; J: TRBJ2-3; size: few; V: TRBV6-5; CDR3: CASSYLPSSGGGHTDTQYF; DNA: TGTGCCAGCAGTTACTTACCCTCATCCGGGGGAGGCCACACAGATACGCAGTATTTT
D: .; J: TRBJ1-1; size: many; V: TRBV29-1; CDR3: CSVAAGWAMNTEAFF; DNA: TGCAGCGTTGCGGCAGGGTGGGCGATGAACACTGAAGCTTTCTTT
D: TRBD2; J: TRBJ2-1; size: .; V: TRBV4-1; CDR3: CASSQDPGRGDEQFF; DNA: TGCGCCAGCAGCCAAGATCCGGGGCGGGGGGATGAGCAGTTCTTC
D: .; J: TRBJ1-4; size: .; V: TRBV28; CDR3: CASSPIERGGNEKLFF; DNA: TGTGCCAGCAGTCCCATCGAGAGGGGGGGTAATGAAAAACTGTTTTTT
D: .; J: TRBJ2-7; size: .; V: TRBV5-1; CDR3: CASSVGGNEQYF; DNA: TGTGCCAGCAGCGTAGGGGGGAACGAGCAGTACTTC
D: TRBD2; J: TRBJ2-3; size: many; V: TRBV28; CDR3: CASSSQILASTDTQYF; DNA: TGTGCCAGCAGTTCCCAGATACTAGCGAGCACAGATACGCAGTATTTT
D: .; J: TRBJ2-3; size: many; V: TRBV11-1; CDR3: CASSFSGRDTDTQYF; DNA: TGTGCCAGCAGCTTCTCCGGACGAGACACAGATACGCAGTATTTT
D: .; J: TRBJ1-1; size: many; V: TRBV7-9; CDR3: CASSPGATDTEAFF; DNA: TGTGCCAGCAGTCCTGGGGCGACGGACACTGAAGCTTTCTTT
D: .; J: TRBJ1-2; size: few; V: TRBV6-2/TRBV6-3; CDR3: CASSHGQSHYGYTF; DNA: TGTGCCAGCAGCCACGGACAGAGCCACTATGGCTACACCTTC
D: TRBD2; J: TRBJ2-2; size: many; V: TRBV7-3; CDR3: CASSLGLAAGTGELFF; DNA: TGTGCCAGCAGCTTAGGACTAGCGGCGGGCACCGGGGAGCTGTTTTTT
D: .; J: TRBJ2-1; size: many; V: TRBV7-7; CDR3: CASSLSGAGYNEQFF; DNA: TGTGCTAGCAGCTTGTCGGGAGCCGGCTACAATGAGCAGTTCTTC
D: TRBD1; J: TRBJ1-2; size: .; V: TRBV9; CDR3: CASSAPGQGPGYTF; DNA: TGTGCCAGCAGCGCCCCGGGACAGGGGCCTGGCTACACCTTC
D: TRBD2; J: TRBJ2-1; size: .; V: TRBV4-2; CDR3: CASSQGLLAGDYEQFF; DNA: TGTGCCAGCAGCCAAGGGTTGCTAGCGGGAGACTATGAGCAGTTCTTC
D: .; J: TRBJ2-5; size: many; V: TRBV5-1; CDR3: CASSPDRGWGETQYF; DNA: TGCGCCAGCAGCCCGGACAGAGGGTGGGGGGAGACCCAGTACTTC
D: .; J: TRBJ1-1; size: .; V: TRBV11-2; CDR3: CANGLDPSNTEAFF; DNA: TGTGCCAACGGCTTAGATCCCAGCAACACTGAAGCTTTCTTT
D: .; J: TRBJ1-6; size: .; V: TRBV18; CDR3: CASSPTGHDSPLHF; DNA: TGTGCCAGCTCACCAACAGGGCATGATTCACCCCTCCACTTT
D: .; J: TRBJ2-1; size: few; V: TRBV19; CDR3: CASSIRVSGDEQFF; DNA: TGTGCCAGTAGTATACGGGTGTCAGGCGATGAGCAGTTCTTC
D: TRBD2; J: TRBJ2-5; size: .; V: TRBV3-1; CDR3: CASSQERAGHSYF; DNA: TGTGCCAGCAGCCAAGAGAGAGCGGGGCATTCGTACTTC
D: .; J: TRBJ1-6; size: many; V: TRBV30; CDR3: CAWSVGTGRNSPLHF; DNA: TGTGCCTGGAGTGTTGGGACCGGTCGTAATTCACCCCTCCACTTT
D: .; J: TRBJ2-3; size: many; V: TRBV2; CDR3: CASRTTRTDTQYF; DNA: TGTGCCAGCAGGACTACACGCACAGATACGCAGTATTTT
D: .; J: TRBJ2-2; size: .; V: TRBV7-2; CDR3: CASSPGSLDTGELFF; DNA: TGTGCCAGCAGCCCCGGGAGTTTGGACACCGGGGAGCTGTTTTTT
D: TRBD1; J: TRBJ1-1; size: many; V: TRBV6-2/TRBV6-3; CDR3: CASTSGTGGRLSTEAFF; DNA: TGTGCCAGCACTTCCGGGACAGGGGGAAGGTTGAGCACTGAAGCTTTCTTT
D: TRBD1; J: TRBJ2-7; size: few; V: TRBV5-1; CDR3: CASGETGGNEQYF; DNA: TGCGCCAGCGGCGAGACAGGGGGCAACGAGCAGTACTTC
D: .; J: TRBJ2-1; size: many; V: TRBV12-3/TRBV12-4; CDR3: CASSPDNNEQFF; DNA: TGTGCCAGCAGTCCGGACAACAATGAGCAGTTCTTC
D: .; J: TRBJ2-5; size: few; V: TRBV7-2; CDR3: CASSWQANGETQYF; DNA: TGTGCCAGCAGCTGGCAGGCCAATGGAGAGACCCAGTACTTC